This T cell receptor beta chain was captured by sequencing in a study of monozygotic twins with cystic fibrosis. General study results and limits: The repertoire was suggested to be naive-dominated, clonality median approximately 0.0093. Unrelated CF individuals shared fewer identical clonotypes than monozygotic CF twins.

Sequencing was performed with immunoSEQ multiplex PCR; in TCRdb, only in-frame clones are kept and a portion is missing. The sample has around 36,000 clones; approximately 67% are singletons. Germline values: CDR1 SQVTM, CDR2 ANQGSEA. The CDR3 consists of 13 residues. Trimming left V 6 bases short and J 1 base short, with 9 bases between. This clone was seen a single time. Its antigen is still unknown. The specimen sequenced was blood. The J gene is TRBJ1-4, the V gene TRBV29-1; the D is unclear. The sequence came from a girl aged 10-17 years with cystic fibrosis. CDR3 loop: CSVGLLTNEKLFF. CDR3 in DNA: TGCAGCGTGGGGTTATTAACTAATGAAAAACTGTTTTTT.